Following are 23 T cell receptor beta chains from one sample sequenced in a study of blood T cell repertoires in COVID-19 (TCRdb year 2020). Receptor libraries were prepared by the immunoSEQ multiplex PCR assay. In its TCRdb copy, this immuneACCESS table keeps in-frame sequences only and misses some clones. Where compared with another copy, unresolved V genes explain less than half of these, and the others have no known cause. This sample lists around 250,000 clones; 70% to 90% were detected once. Clones ranked in the top ten supply 6.2% of the sample. Input material: peripheral blood. These receptors all stem from a man between 60 and 75 years old with acute or convalescent COVID-19.

V usage is TRBV5-6 and J usage is TRBJ2-1; 11 positions match TRBD2. This CDR3 comprises 12 residues. The V gene's germline CDR1 is SGHDT and CDR2 YYEEEE. V was clipped by 4 bases and J by 16 bases; unmatched bases: 7. The CDR3 loop reads CASSGTSGSQFF. Here the CDR3 DNA reads TGTGCCAGCAGCGGAACTAGCGGGAGCCAATTCTTC. Drawing the rest from reference TRBV5-6 and TRBJ2-1, the complete variable domain is DAGVTQSPTHLIKTRGQQVTLRCSPKSGHDTVSWYQQALGQGPQFIFQYYEEEERQRGNFPDRFSGHQFPNYSSELNVNALLLGDSALYLCASSGTSGSQFFGPGTRLTVL.

The rearrangement uses TRBV28 and TRBJ1-6; perhaps TRBD1 as D (6 bases). Germline V lookup: CDR1 MDHEN, CDR2 SYDVKM. The CDR3 contains 15 residues. Deletions cut 5 bases from V and 4 bases from J, with 12 bases between. DNA for the CDR3: TGTGCCAGCAGTGGTAACAGGGTTTATAATTCACCCCTCCACTTT. The encoded protein is CASSGNRVYNSPLHF.

V is TRBV24-1 and J is TRBJ1-1; 8 bases align to TRBD1. J gave up 5 bases and V 7 bases, and 14 bases lay outside the gene matches. The CDR3 spans 16 residues. Germline CDR1 and CDR2: KGHDR and SFDVKD. CDR3 bases: TGTGCCACCAGGAAGAAAGGACAGGGAGAAGGGACTGAAGCTTTCTTT. Translation: CATRKKGQGEGTEAFF.

The CDR3 DNA follows: TGTGCCAGCAGACGACTAGCGGGAGTGAGGGAGCAGTACTTC. Amino acid sequence: CASRRLAGVREQYF. The rearrangement uses TRBV28 and TRBJ2-7; 12 nucleotides agree with TRBD2. The CDR3 is 14 residues long. Germline assignment: CDR1 MDHEN and CDR2 SYDVKM. V trimming: 6 bases; J trimming: 7 bases; junction bases outside the gene matches: 7.

The table lists this clone with a count of one. The gene calls are TRBV5-6 and TRBJ2-1; D possibly corresponds to TRBD2 (5 bases). The CDR3 has 16 amino acids. The V gene lost 1 base and the J gene lost 3 bases, with 14 bases spanning the gap. CDR1 is SGHDT, CDR2 YYEEEE, per germline. The CDR3 protein is CASSLRPRGIYNEQFF. The CDR3 DNA reads TGTGCCAGCAGCTTGCGTCCCCGGGGAATCTACAATGAGCAGTTCTTC.

This clone has a handful of counts. The rearrangement links TRBV6-2 or TRBV6-3 to TRBJ2-5; possible D gene TRBD2, 5 bases. The CDR3 sequence is 18 residues long. V shed 2 bases and J shed 1 base, with 20 bases lying between them. The germline V gene has CDR1 MNHEY and CDR2 SVGEGT. DNA for the CDR3: TGTGCCAGCAGTTACGAGGGCACCATCAACGTGGGCCAAGAGACCCAGTACTTC. Residues: CASSYEGTINVGQETQYF.

The DNA of the CDR3 is TGTGCCAGCAGTCCCAGGGAATACAGGGCCGTCAATGAGCAGTTCTTC. It encodes CASSPREYRAVNEQFF. V gene TRBV28 combines with J gene TRBJ2-1; perhaps TRBD1 as D (6 bases). The CDR3 length is 16 residues. The germline gives CDR1 MDHEN, CDR2 SYDVKM. Trimming removed 5 bases at V and 6 bases at J, with 20 bases between.

This clone appeared a few times. J is TRBJ1-1 and V is TRBV3-1 (or the pseudogene TRBV3-2), with 7 bases aligning to TRBD1. There are 13 residues in the CDR3. After removal of 8 bases from V and 8 bases from J, the junction contained 11 bases not matched to a gene. Germline V gene lookup returns CDR1 LGHDT and CDR2 YNNKEL (reference sequence). Written as DNA, the CDR3 is TGTGCCAGCGGAGGGGACAGCCTAGTCGAAGCTTTCTTT. This encodes CASGGDSLVEAFF.

This clone occurred a few times. J is TRBJ2-1 and V is TRBV7-3, with 7 bases aligning to TRBD2. The V gene end was trimmed by 3 bases and the J gene end by 0 bases; junction bases not matched to a gene: 5. CDR3 size: 16 residues. Germline V CDR1 and CDR2: SGHTA, FQGTGA. The CDR3 region has the DNA TGTGCCAGCAGCTTCATGGGCGGGAGCTCCTACAATGAGCAGTTCTTC. Translated: CASSFMGGSSYNEQFF.

This chain connects TRBV25-1 to TRBJ2-5, with no clear D. Looked up from germline, CDR1 is MGHDK and CDR2 is SYGVNS. The CDR3 has 13 amino acids. With 3 bases removed from V and 0 bases from J, the gap between germline ends came to 5 bases. This CDR3 is CASSDRHQETQYF. In DNA form, the CDR3 reads TGTGCCAGCAGTGACAGGCACCAAGAGACCCAGTACTTC.

The chain uses TRBV27 and TRBJ2-6; TRBD1 might be the D (5 bases). V was pared by 4 bases and J by 12 bases, with 13 bases between. In germline, CDR1 is MNHEY, CDR2 SMNVEV (reference sequence). The CDR3 is 13 residues long. The CDR3 bases are TGTGCCAGCAGTTGGGGCGGTCGTGGCGTCCTGACTTTC. This sequence encodes CASSWGGRGVLTF.

V and J are TRBV18 and TRBJ1-1; D not certain. Germline CDR1 and CDR2: KGHSH and LQKENI. The CDR3 length is 13 residues. The V and J ends lost 6 bases and 6 bases respectively, with 14 bases between them. The CDR3 DNA follows: TGTGCCAGCTCCGACTTTGGGAGGGCTGAAGCTTTCTTT. Protein product: CASSDFGRAEAFF.

The chain employs TRBV7-2 and TRBJ2-5; 8 bases align to TRBD1. CDR1 is SGHTA, CDR2 FQGNSA, per germline. The CDR3 covers 17 residues. Losses at the gene ends were 1 base for V and 5 bases for J; bases not matched to a gene: 12. This CDR3 reads CASSLGTQTGAAETQYF. Written as DNA, the CDR3 is TGTGCCAGCAGCTTAGGGACCCAGACAGGGGCGGCTGAGACCCAGTACTTC. Full variable domain (remainder filled in from reference TRBV7-2 and TRBJ2-5): GAGVSQSPSNKVTEKGKDVELRCDPISGHTALYWYRQSLGQGLEFLIYFQGNSAPDKSGLPSDRFSAERTGGSVSTLTIQRTQQEDSAVYLCASSLGTQTGAAETQYFGPGTRLLVL.

The chain combines TRBV11-3 with TRBJ1-1, with TRBD1 as a possible D gene (5 bases). V lost 6 bases and J lost 1, with 21 bases in between. Germline values: CDR1 SGHNT, CDR2 YENEEA. The CDR3 sequence is 17 residues long. The CDR3 loop reads CASSPGGFAGKNTEAFF. CDR3 nucleotides: TGTGCCAGCAGTCCGGGGGGGTTCGCCGGCAAGAACACTGAAGCTTTCTTT.

The rearrangement joins TRBV5-1 to TRBJ2-7; 10 bases are shared with TRBD1. The V and J ends lost 0 bases and 3 bases, in that order; junction bases with no gene match: 3. The CDR3 has 15 amino acids. Germline CDR1 reads SGHRS; CDR2 reads YFSETQ. CDR3 amino acids: CASSLAGTGDYEQYF. In DNA form, the CDR3 reads TGCGCCAGCAGCTTGGCCGGGACAGGGGACTACGAGCAGTACTTC.

Remarks on this clone: Different DNA sequences within this sample yield the same CDR3. The chain is built from TRBV9 and TRBJ1-6; D remains unclear. CDR3 length equals 14 residues. V lost 0 bases and J 5 bases, leaving 6 bases between the germline ends. Germline CDR1 SGDLS, CDR2 YYNGEE. CDR3 DNA sequence: TGTGCCAGCAGCGTAGGGCAGAATAATTCACCCCTCCACTTT. Its translation: CASSVGQNNSPLHF. The full variable domain, with the rest looked up from reference TRBV9 and TRBJ1-6, is DSGVTQTPKHLITATGQRVTLRCSPRSGDLSVYWYQQSLDQGLQFLIQYYNGEERAKGNILERFSAQQFPDLHSELNLSSLELGDSALYFCASSVGQNNSPLHFGNGTRLTVT.

The V gene is TRBV6-1, the J gene TRBJ1-5; D is ambiguous. This CDR3 has 14 amino acids. Germline assignment: CDR1 MNHNS and CDR2 SASEGT. The ends were cut back, 2 bases at V and 7 bases at J, with 12 bases in the middle. The CDR3 nucleotides read TGTGCCAGCAGTGAATTTCCGGGAAGCCAGCCCCAGCATTTT. It yields the protein CASSEFPGSQPQHF.

V usage is TRBV11-2 and J usage is TRBJ1-1; maybe TRBD1 (6 bases). The CDR3 runs to 14 residues. V dropped 1 base and J dropped 5 bases, with 11 bases sitting between them. From germline, CDR1 is SGHAT and CDR2 FQNNGV. The DNA of the CDR3 is TGTGCCAGCAGCTTAGCAGGGGCAGCGACTGAAGCTTTCTTT. Translating gives CASSLAGAATEAFF.

The chain is built from TRBV6-2 or TRBV6-3 and TRBJ1-2; 10 positions agree with TRBD1. CDR3 length: 13 residues. Trimming at V came to 2 bases and at J to 8 bases, leaving 2 bases not matched to a gene. Germline V gene lookup returns CDR1 MNHEY and CDR2 SVGEGT. The CDR3 is CASSYGQGEGYTF. CDR3 sequence (DNA): TGTGCCAGCAGTTACGGACAGGGGGAAGGCTACACCTTC.

J is TRBJ2-7 and V is TRBV7-8; maybe TRBD1 (6 bases). This CDR3 contains 16 residues. V shed 3 bases and J shed 0 bases, with 15 bases lying between them. Per germline, CDR1 SGHVS and CDR2 FQNEAQ. The CDR3 is CASSFSGTPSSYEQYF. The CDR3 DNA reads as TGTGCCAGCAGCTTCTCCGGGACACCGAGCTCCTACGAGCAGTACTTC.

The rearrangement joins TRBV24-1 to TRBJ2-3; 7 bases align to TRBD1. CDR3 length: 20 residues. The germline V gene encodes CDR1 KGHDR and CDR2 SFDVKD. V was clipped by 3 bases and J by 2 bases; unmatched bases: 19. The CDR3 DNA reads as TGTGCCACCAGTGATCGACACGCCCCAACAGGGGTGGGTGTCACAGATACGCAGTATTTT. This encodes CATSDRHAPTGVGVTDTQYF.

The chain has TRBV12-3 or TRBV12-4 and TRBJ1-2; TRBD1 might be the D (5 bases). This CDR3 is built from 13 residues. Trimming took 6 bases from V and 3 from J, leaving 11 bases between them. In nucleotides, the CDR3 is TGTGCCAGCAGAAAAGACAGCTACTATGGCTACACCTTC. Translated, it gives CASRKDSYYGYTF.

The CDR3 region has the DNA TGCGCCAGCAGCCAAGTACAGGGGGAACCAGCTTTCTTT. Translation gives CASSQVQGEPAFF. This sequence joins TRBV4-3 and TRBJ1-1, with 8 bases that match TRBD1. Trimming at V came to 1 base and at J to 10 bases, leaving 5 bases not matched to a gene. The CDR3 has 13 amino acids. Germline V gene sequence: CDR1 LGHNA, CDR2 YSLEER.